These 20 T cell receptor beta chains were sequenced from one sample in a study of response to subunit inactivated influenza vaccine. TCRdb called the RT-PCR reads again in MiXCR, with one record for every CDR3 protein. The table lists approximately 700,000 distinct CDR3 sequences, about 15% of them singletons. The sequences come from PBMCs from blood, collected 11 to 12 days after vaccination. The source is a man in his fifties who received an inactivated influenza vaccine.

The sample holds a few counts of this clonotype. This chain links TRBV2 with TRBJ2-1, with D perhaps TRBD1 or TRBD2 (5 bases each). The CDR3 sequence is 17 residues long. Trimming stripped 0 bases from V and 0 bases from J, with 12 bases between. Looked up from germline, CDR1 is SNHLY and CDR2 is FYNNEI. CDR3 sequence: CASSEAGVSSSYNEQFF. CDR3 in DNA: TGTGCCAGCAGTGAAGCGGGGGTTTCCAGCTCCTACAATGAGCAGTTCTTC. The full variable domain, completed using reference TRBV2 and TRBJ2-1, is EPEVTQTPSHQVTQMGQEVILRCVPISNHLYFYWYRQILGQKVEFLVSFYNNEISEKSEIFDDQFSVERPDGSNFTLKIRSTKLEDSAMYFCASSEAGVSSSYNEQFFGPGTRLTVL.

This chain connects TRBV24-1 to TRBJ1-1, with a tentative D call TRBD1 (6 bases). Germline V gene data show CDR1 as KGHDR and CDR2 as SFDVKD. This CDR3 region has 13 residues. The V end was cut by 2 bases, the J end by 11 bases, with 14 bases between. The CDR3 loop is CATSDSGGLFAFF. As DNA, the CDR3 is TGTGCCACCAGTGATTCGGGGGGCTTGTTTGCTTTCTTT.

The chain joins TRBV24-1 to TRBJ2-7, with 9 bases matching TRBD1. This CDR3 spans 16 amino acids. Germline V gene sequence: CDR1 KGHDR, CDR2 SFDVKD. Trimming removed 4 bases from V and 0 bases from J; junction bases left unmatched: 6. The CDR3 sequence: CATSDSGQGSSYEQYF. Written as DNA, the CDR3 is TGTGCCACCAGTGACTCAGGACAGGGGAGCTCCTACGAGCAGTACTTC.

This clonotype was counted at least ten times. This chain joins TRBV29-1 and TRBJ1-2; 9 nucleotides line up with TRBD1. Germline values: CDR1 SQVTM, CDR2 ANQGSEA. The CDR3 contains 13 residues. The J segment lost 4 bases and the V segment lost 6 bases, leaving 6 bases of the junction unmatched. This CDR3 reads CSVRGQGTYGYTF. For the CDR3, the DNA is TGCAGCGTGCGAGGACAGGGGACCTATGGCTACACCTTC. Variable domain in full (rest from reference TRBV29-1 and TRBJ1-2): SAVISQKPSRDICQRGTSLTIQCQVDSQVTMMFWYRQQPGQSLTLIATANQGSEATYESGFVIDKFPISRPNLTFSTLTVSNMSPEDSSIYLCSVRGQGTYGYTFGSGTRLTVV.

The chain links TRBV5-6 to TRBJ2-3; D gene uncertain. V lost 0 bases, J lost 6 bases, and 11 bases lay in between. The CDR3 consists of 14 residues. Germline V gene lookup returns CDR1 SGHDT and CDR2 YYEEEE. In nucleotides, the CDR3 is TGTGCCAGCAGCTTGGTTCCGCAATCGGATACGCAGTATTTT. It is translated as CASSLVPQSDTQYF.

The chain joins TRBV4-3 to TRBJ2-1, with D uncertain. CDR1 and CDR2 (germline): LGHNA, YSLEER. Trimming stripped 1 base from V and 6 bases from J, with 13 bases between. The CDR3 has 15 residues. The CDR3 sequence: CASSQGTFVINEQFF. CDR3 in DNA: TGCGCCAGCAGCCAAGGGACGTTTGTTATCAATGAGCAGTTCTTC.

The sample holds one count of this clonotype. The chain joins TRBV9 to TRBJ2-1; no reliable D call. Trimming left V 0 bases short and J 6 bases short, with 13 bases between. This CDR3 comprises 15 residues. Germline V CDR1 and CDR2: SGDLS, YYNGEE. The CDR3 here is CASSVAPTESNEQFF. CDR3 DNA: TGTGCCAGCAGCGTAGCTCCGACTGAAAGCAATGAGCAGTTCTTC.

Regarding this clonotype: This may arise from a read error, as a much more abundant clone is one base away. The rearrangement uses TRBV7-2 and TRBJ2-5; D ambiguous. V gave up 5 bases and J gave up 5 bases, with 12 bases separating them. The CDR3 length is 13 residues. Germline CDR1 reads SGHTA; CDR2 reads FQGNSA. For the CDR3, the DNA is TGTGCCAGCAGCGCCACCTGTAGGGAGACCCAGTACTTC. Its translation: CASSATCRETQYF.

The chain joins TRBV7-3 to TRBJ1-1, with 11 nucleotides matching TRBD1. Trimming cost V 5 bases and J 5 bases; bases outside gene matches: 4. The CDR3 is 14 residues long. Germline V gene lookup returns CDR1 SGHTA and CDR2 FQGTGA. CDR3 in DNA: TGTGCCAGCAGCGTAGGGGACAGGGGGACTGAAGCTTTCTTT. Protein: CASSVGDRGTEAFF.

V is TRBV7-9 and J is TRBJ1-1, with D possibly TRBD1 on 5 matching bases. Germline V lookup: CDR1 SEHNR, CDR2 FQNEAQ (reference sequence). The V gene lost 3 bases and the J gene lost 10 bases, with 12 bases spanning the gap. CDR3 length: 12 residues. Written as DNA, the CDR3 is TGTGCCAGCAGCTTGGATCAAGGGGTAGCTTTCTTT. Amino acid sequence: CASSLDQGVAFF.

This clonotype was counted a few times. The chain uses TRBV12-3 or TRBV12-4 and TRBJ2-7, with a possible D match to TRBD2 (5 bases). The V gene lost 5 bases and the J gene lost 3 bases, with 11 bases spanning the gap. The CDR3 totals 13 residues. The CDR3 sequence: CASSGGSRYEQYF. The DNA for the CDR3 is TGTGCCAGCAGTGGAGGATCTCGCTACGAGCAGTACTTC.

This chain uses TRBV29-1 with TRBJ2-5; D tentatively reads TRBD1 or TRBD2 (6 bases each). The ends were cut back, 2 bases at V and 5 bases at J, with 18 bases in the middle. The CDR3 loop spans 15 amino acids. Germline CDR1 and CDR2: SQVTM and ANQGSEA. CDR3 DNA: TGCAGCGTTGAATCATACAAGGGGGGTCAGGAGACCCAGTACTTC. The encoded protein is CSVESYKGGQETQYF.

This clonotype came up a few times. This chain links TRBV4-2 with TRBJ1-4, with 7 positions matching TRBD1. There are 16 residues in the CDR3. V lost 1 base to trimming and J lost 8 bases; unmatched junction nucleotides: 10. Germline V gene data show CDR1 as LGHNA and CDR2 as YNFKEQ. The CDR3 DNA follows: TGTGCCAGCAGCCAAGCGAGGAGACAGGGAGAGGAAAAACTGTTTTTT. Translating it yields CASSQARRQGEEKLFF.

This clonotype was recorded many times. The rearrangement links TRBV7-9 to TRBJ2-5; D call uncertain. Germline V gene data show CDR1 as SEHNR and CDR2 as FQNEAQ (reference sequence). V lost 1 base and J lost 5, with 11 bases in between. The CDR3 is made up of 14 amino acids. The CDR3 DNA reads TGTGCCAGCAGCTTAGGATATGGGTACGAGACCCAGTACTTC. Amino acids: CASSLGYGYETQYF.

The chain is built from TRBV10-1 and TRBJ2-1; 11 bases are shared with TRBD2. Germline CDR1 is WNHNN and CDR2 is SYGVQD (reference sequence). The V and J ends lost 3 bases and 4 bases, in that order; junction bases with no gene match: 5. This CDR3 is 16 amino acids long. The CDR3 nucleotides read TGCGCCAGCAGTGAATATAGGACTAGCGGGTACAATGAGCAGTTCTTC. It is translated as CASSEYRTSGYNEQFF.

In this sample, this clonotype turned up a few times. The chain joins TRBV9 to TRBJ2-7; tentative D call: TRBD2 (6 bases). Germline V gives CDR1 SGDLS, CDR2 YYNGEE. The CDR3 is 15 amino acids. With 0 bases removed from V and 0 bases from J, the gap between germline ends came to 10 bases. CDR3 sequence: CASSVDGGNSYEQYF. The CDR3 DNA reads TGTGCCAGCAGCGTAGACGGCGGGAACTCCTACGAGCAGTACTTC.

This clonotype was detected only a few times. The chain couples TRBV20-1 to TRBJ2-7; 7 bases fit TRBD2. From germline, CDR1 is DFQATT and CDR2 SNEGSKA (reference sequence). The V segment lost 4 bases and the J segment 2 bases; nucleotides outside the gene matches: 8. The CDR3 is 14 amino acids. The CDR3 loop is CSANPLGGTYEQYF. The CDR3 DNA reads TGCAGTGCTAACCCCCTCGGGGGGACCTACGAGCAGTACTTC.

V and J are TRBV14 and TRBJ2-5; D not certain. Trimming left V 2 bases short and J 2 bases short, with 12 bases between. CDR1 and CDR2 from the germline V gene are SGHDN and FVKESK. The length of the CDR3 is 15 residues. Here the CDR3 reads CASSQQSGLQETQYF. CDR3 DNA: TGTGCCAGCAGCCAACAATCCGGCCTGCAAGAGACCCAGTACTTC.

This clonotype has only one observation. The rearrangement joins TRBV4-2 to TRBJ2-7; unclear D gene. Looked up from germline, CDR1 is LGHNA and CDR2 is YNFKEQ. Trimming left V 1 base short and J 9 bases short, with 10 bases between. The CDR3 is 12 residues long. The CDR3 DNA sequence: TGTGCCAGCAGCCAAGCTGGGATGGGGCAGTACTTC. Its protein is CASSQAGMGQYF.

The chain is built from TRBV11-2 and TRBJ2-7; 14 bases fit TRBD2. CDR3 length: 15 amino acids. V lost 6 bases to trimming and J lost 6 bases; unmatched junction nucleotides: 7. Germline-derived CDR1 and CDR2 are SGHAT and FQNNGV. This chain's CDR3 is CASRRLAGGVGEQYF. The DNA of the CDR3 is TGTGCCAGCAGACGACTAGCGGGAGGGGTGGGCGAGCAGTACTTC. Variable domain in full (rest from reference TRBV11-2 and TRBJ2-7): EAGVAQSPRYKIIEKRQSVAFWCNPISGHATLYWYQQILGQGPKLLIQFQNNGVVDDSQLPKDRFSAERLKGVDSTLKIQPAKLEDSAVYLCASRRLAGGVGEQYFGPGTRLTVT.